A selection of T cell receptor beta chains follows, all from one sample in a study of T cell clusters in autoimmune cytopenias. TCRdb re-called the multiplex PCR reads and catalogs CDR3 proteins one per entry, DNA excluded. The sample has a few thousand distinct CDR3 sequences, and its top ten clones hold roughly 18%. The sequenced material came from peripheral blood. The origin of the receptors is a human donor with an autoimmune cytopenia or autoimmune hepatitis (not recorded which). Both conserved end residues are part of each CDR3. Not all rows give a size; the values are once, few, many and, for expanded clones, a class.

J gene,clone size,V gene,CDR3 protein
TRBJ1-5,medium-sized,TRBV30,CAWSVLGRNQPQHF
TRBJ2-1,.,TRBV12-3/TRBV12-4,CASSLEGSRYNEQFF
TRBJ2-5,medium-sized,TRBV6-5,CASRGRITLGETQYF
TRBJ2-7,medium-sized,TRBV6-1,CASLGDLSSYEQYF
TRBJ1-5,.,TRBV20-1,CSAQGSGNQPQHF
TRBJ2-1,medium-sized,TRBV18,CASSPQGYNEQFF
TRBJ2-3,medium-sized,TRBV19,CASSIRWDRDNTDTQYF
TRBJ1-4,.,TRBV28,CASGGPNNEKLFF
TRBJ2-3,.,TRBV4-1,CASSRETGGFTSTDTQYF
TRBJ1-5,.,TRBV18,CASSQMGGARANQPQHF
TRBJ2-7,medium-sized,TRBV5-6,CASSLPSNEQYF
TRBJ2-7,medium-sized,TRBV6-5,CASSLGLAGGLYEQYF
TRBJ1-4,medium-sized,TRBV18,CASSPQGPEKLFF
TRBJ1-6,.,TRBV7-9,CASSFSGGGNGSPLHF
TRBJ2-2,.,TRBV6-1,CAARWEVSNTGELFF
TRBJ2-7,.,TRBV20-1,CSATPRDRASYEQYF
TRBJ1-2,.,TRBV18,CASATGTGEYYGYTF
TRBJ1-6,medium-sized,TRBV6-5,CASSYSMGQGSSYNSPLHF
TRBJ2-1,medium-sized,TRBV18,CASSPPGADEQFF
TRBJ2-7,.,TRBV20-1,CSAKPTGQSSYEQYF
TRBJ2-2,.,TRBV5-1,CASRTGTPAGELFF
TRBJ2-5,.,TRBV5-1,CASGRFGAVQETQYF
TRBJ1-2,medium-sized,TRBV19,CASRRTGFDYGYTF
TRBJ2-5,medium-sized,TRBV5-4,CASSDLAGSKETQYF
TRBJ2-1,.,TRBV6-5,CASSSPGSGENEQFF
TRBJ2-4,.,TRBV27,CASTPAGGRGNIQYF
TRBJ2-6,medium-sized,TRBV7-6,CASSPGPPVTGANVLTF
TRBJ1-5,.,TRBV5-6,CASSLDRGQPQHF
TRBJ2-1,medium-sized,TRBV6-5,CASKVSSSSYNEQFF
TRBJ2-5,.,TRBV30,CAWSVGLAGVIGETQYF
TRBJ2-7,.,TRBV11-1,CASSSLTGTGFYYEQYF
TRBJ1-6,medium-sized,TRBV27,CASSLSGNSIASPLHF
TRBJ2-5,medium-sized,TRBV5-6,CASSLAQQETQYF
TRBJ2-7,medium-sized,TRBV6-5,CASSYPSSYEQYF
TRBJ1-6,medium-sized,TRBV15,CATSKDRAYNSPLHF
TRBJ1-6,.,TRBV20-1,CSAGQAISSPLHF
TRBJ1-2,.,TRBV5-1,CASSLGVGASDLYGYTF
TRBJ2-7,medium-sized,TRBV19,CASSINWGTGTTEQYF
TRBJ2-3,medium-sized,TRBV18,CASSSDHTDTQYF
TRBJ2-7,.,TRBV20-1,CSATSGGAAYEQYF
TRBJ2-7,medium-sized,TRBV27,CASSLTGGDAYEQYF
TRBJ2-1,medium-sized,TRBV27,CASGRTSGIYNEQFF
TRBJ1-4,medium-sized,TRBV18,CASSPATGGEKLFF
TRBJ1-2,.,TRBV20-1,CSATQGAEKVATF
TRBJ2-7,medium-sized,TRBV19,CASSATGTDGSYEQYF
TRBJ2-7,.,TRBV18,CASSVDSSFGEQYF
TRBJ1-1,medium-sized,TRBV12-3/TRBV12-4,CASRPPGKWAEAFF
TRBJ2-1,.,TRBV5-1,CASSLGGGAPYNEQFF
TRBJ2-7,medium-sized,TRBV19,CASSARGTGASYEQYF
TRBJ2-5,medium-sized,TRBV19,CASSIGPGETQYF